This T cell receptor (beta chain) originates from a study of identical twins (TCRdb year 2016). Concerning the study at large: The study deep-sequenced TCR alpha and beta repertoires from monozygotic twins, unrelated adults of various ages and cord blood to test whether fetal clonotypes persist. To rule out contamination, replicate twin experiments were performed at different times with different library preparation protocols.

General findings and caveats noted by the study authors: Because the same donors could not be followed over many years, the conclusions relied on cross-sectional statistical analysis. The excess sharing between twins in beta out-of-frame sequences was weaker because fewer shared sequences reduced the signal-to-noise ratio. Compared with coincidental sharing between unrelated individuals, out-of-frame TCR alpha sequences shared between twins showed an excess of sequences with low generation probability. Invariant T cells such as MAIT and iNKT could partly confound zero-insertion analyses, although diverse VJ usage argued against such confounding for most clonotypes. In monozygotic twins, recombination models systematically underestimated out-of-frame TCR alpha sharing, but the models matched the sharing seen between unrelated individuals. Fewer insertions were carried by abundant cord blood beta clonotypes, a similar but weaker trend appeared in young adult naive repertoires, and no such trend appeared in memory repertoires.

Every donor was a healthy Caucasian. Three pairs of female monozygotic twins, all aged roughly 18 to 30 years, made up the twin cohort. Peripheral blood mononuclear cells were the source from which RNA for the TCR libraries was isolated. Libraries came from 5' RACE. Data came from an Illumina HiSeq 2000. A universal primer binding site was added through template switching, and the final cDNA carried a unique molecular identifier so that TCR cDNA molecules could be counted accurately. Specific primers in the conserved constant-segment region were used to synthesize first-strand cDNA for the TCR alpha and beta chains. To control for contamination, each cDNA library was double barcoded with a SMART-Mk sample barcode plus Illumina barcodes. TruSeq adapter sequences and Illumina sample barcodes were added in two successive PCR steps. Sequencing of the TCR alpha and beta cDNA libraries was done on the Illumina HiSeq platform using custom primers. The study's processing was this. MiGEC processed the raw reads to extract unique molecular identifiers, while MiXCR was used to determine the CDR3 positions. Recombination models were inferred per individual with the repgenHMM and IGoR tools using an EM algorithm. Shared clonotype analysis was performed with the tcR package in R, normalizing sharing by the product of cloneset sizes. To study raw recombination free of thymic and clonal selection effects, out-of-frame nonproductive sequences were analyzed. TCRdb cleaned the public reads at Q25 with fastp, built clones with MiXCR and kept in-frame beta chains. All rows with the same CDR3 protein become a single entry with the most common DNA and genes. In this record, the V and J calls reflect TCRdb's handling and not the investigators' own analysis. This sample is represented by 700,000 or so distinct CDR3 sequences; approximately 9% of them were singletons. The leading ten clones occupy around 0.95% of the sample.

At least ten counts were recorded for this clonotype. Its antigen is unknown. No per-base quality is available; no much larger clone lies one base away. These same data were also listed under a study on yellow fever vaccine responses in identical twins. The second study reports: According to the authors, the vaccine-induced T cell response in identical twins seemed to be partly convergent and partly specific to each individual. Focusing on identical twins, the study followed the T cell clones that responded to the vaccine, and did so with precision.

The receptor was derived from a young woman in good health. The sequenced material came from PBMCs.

The CDR3 region reads CASSDNEKLFF. The DNA sequence follows: TGTGCCAGCAGCGATAATGAAAAACTGTTTTTT. Rearrangement joined TRBV3-1 to TRBJ1-4, with no reliable assignment of the D segment. The CDR3, from cysteine to phenylalanine, totals 11 residues. CDR3 DNA only is kept here, 33 bases in frame from base 1. CDR1 and CDR2 are read off the germline V gene (reference sequence) as LGHDT and YNNKEL. The junction carries 2 bases between V and J, which are trimmed by 5 bases and 4 bases respectively.